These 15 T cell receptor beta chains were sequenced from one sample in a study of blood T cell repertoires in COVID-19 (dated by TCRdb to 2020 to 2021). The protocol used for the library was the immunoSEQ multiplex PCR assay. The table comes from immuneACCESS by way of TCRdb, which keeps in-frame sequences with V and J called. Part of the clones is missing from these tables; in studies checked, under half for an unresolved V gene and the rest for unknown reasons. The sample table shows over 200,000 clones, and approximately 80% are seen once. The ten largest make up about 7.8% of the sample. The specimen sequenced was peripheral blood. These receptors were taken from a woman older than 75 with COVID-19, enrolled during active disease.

DNA for the CDR3: TGTGCCAGCAGCTTACCCCGGACTAACTCTGGAAACACCATATATTTT. Its protein product is CASSLPRTNSGNTIYF. The chain carries TRBV11-2 and TRBJ1-3, with no clear D. CDR3 size: 16 residues. CDR1 and CDR2 (germline): SGHAT, FQNNGV. V lost 2 bases and J 0 bases, leaving 11 bases between the germline ends.

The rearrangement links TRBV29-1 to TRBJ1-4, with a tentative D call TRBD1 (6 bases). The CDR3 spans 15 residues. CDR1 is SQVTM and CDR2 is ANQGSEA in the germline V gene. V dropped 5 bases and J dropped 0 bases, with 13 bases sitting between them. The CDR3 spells CSVWDTYSTNEKLFF. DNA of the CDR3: TGCAGCGTTTGGGACACGTACTCAACTAATGAAAAACTGTTTTTT.

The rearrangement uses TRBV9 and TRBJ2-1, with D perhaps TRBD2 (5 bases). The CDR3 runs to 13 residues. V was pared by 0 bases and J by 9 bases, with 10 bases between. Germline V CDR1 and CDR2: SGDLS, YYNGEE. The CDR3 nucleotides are TGTGCCAGCAGCGTAGCCTCAGGAGGTGAGCAGTTCTTC. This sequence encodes CASSVASGGEQFF.

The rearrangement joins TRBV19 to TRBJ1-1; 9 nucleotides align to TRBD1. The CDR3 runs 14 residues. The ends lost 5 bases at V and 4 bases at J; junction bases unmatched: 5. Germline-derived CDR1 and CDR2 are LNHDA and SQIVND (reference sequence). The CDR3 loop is CASSPGTGPTEAFF. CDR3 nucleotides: TGTGCCAGTAGTCCCGGGACAGGGCCCACTGAAGCTTTCTTT.

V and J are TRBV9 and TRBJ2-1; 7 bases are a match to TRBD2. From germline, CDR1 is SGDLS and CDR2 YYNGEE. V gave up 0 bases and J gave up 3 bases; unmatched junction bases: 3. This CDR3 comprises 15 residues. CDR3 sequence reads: CASSVGPSGYNEQFF. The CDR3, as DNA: TGTGCCAGCAGCGTAGGGCCTAGCGGCTACAATGAGCAGTTCTTC.

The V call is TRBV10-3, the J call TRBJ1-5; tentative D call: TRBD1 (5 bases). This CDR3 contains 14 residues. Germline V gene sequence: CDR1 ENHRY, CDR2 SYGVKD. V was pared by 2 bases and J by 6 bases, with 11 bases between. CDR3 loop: CAISEGREGQPQHF. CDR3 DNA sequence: TGTGCCATCAGTGAGGGCAGGGAGGGTCAGCCCCAGCATTTT.

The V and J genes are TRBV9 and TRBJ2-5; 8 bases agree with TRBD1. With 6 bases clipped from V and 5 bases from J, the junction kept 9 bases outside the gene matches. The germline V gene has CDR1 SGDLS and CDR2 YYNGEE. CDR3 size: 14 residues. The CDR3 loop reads CASNPGQGWETQYF. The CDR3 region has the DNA TGTGCCAGCAACCCAGGACAGGGATGGGAGACCCAGTACTTC.

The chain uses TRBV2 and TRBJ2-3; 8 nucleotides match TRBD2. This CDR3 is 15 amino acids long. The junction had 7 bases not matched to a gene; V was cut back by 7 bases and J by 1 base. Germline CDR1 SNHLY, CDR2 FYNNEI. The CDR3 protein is CASKGRGAGTDTQYF. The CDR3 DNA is TGTGCCAGCAAAGGGCGGGGGGCCGGCACAGATACGCAGTATTTT.

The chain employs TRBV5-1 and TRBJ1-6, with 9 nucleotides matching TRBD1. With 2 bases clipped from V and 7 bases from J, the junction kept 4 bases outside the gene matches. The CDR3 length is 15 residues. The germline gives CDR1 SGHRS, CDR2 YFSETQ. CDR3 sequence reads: CASSLEGTGNSPLHF. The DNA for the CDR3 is TGCGCCAGCAGCTTAGAAGGGACAGGGAATTCACCCCTCCACTTT.

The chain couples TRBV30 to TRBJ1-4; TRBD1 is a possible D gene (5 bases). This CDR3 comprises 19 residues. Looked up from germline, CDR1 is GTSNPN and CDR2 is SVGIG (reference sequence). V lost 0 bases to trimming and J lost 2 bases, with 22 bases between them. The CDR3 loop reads CAWSVRGKMGMLTNEKLFF. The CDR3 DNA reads TGTGCCTGGAGTGTAAGGGGAAAGATGGGGATGTTGACTAATGAAAAACTGTTTTTT.

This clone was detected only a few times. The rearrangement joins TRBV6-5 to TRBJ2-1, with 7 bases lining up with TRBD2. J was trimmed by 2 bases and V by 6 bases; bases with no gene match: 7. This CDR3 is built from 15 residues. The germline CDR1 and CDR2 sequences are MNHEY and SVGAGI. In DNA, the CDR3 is TGTGCCAGCAGGGCCAGGGAGGGGACCTACAATGAGCAGTTCTTC. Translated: CASRAREGTYNEQFF.

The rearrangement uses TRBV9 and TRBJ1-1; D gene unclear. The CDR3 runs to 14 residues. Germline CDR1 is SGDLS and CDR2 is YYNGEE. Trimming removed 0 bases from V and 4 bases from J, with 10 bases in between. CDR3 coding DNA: TGTGCCAGCAGCGTAGCCCCCCAGGCCACTGAAGCTTTCTTT. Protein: CASSVAPQATEAFF.

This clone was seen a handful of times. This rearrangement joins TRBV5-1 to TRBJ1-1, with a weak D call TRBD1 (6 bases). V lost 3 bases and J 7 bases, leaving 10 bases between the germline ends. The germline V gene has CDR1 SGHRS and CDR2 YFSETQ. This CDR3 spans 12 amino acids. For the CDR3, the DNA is TGCGCCAGCAGCTGGATACAGGGTGAAGCTTTCTTT. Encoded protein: CASSWIQGEAFF.

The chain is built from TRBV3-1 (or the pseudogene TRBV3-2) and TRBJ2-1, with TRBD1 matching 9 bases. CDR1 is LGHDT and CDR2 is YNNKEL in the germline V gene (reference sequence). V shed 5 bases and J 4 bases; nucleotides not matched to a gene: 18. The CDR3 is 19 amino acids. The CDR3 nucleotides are TGTGCCAGCAGCTCTACTACAGGGGGCGTGGGCTCGGGTTACAATGAGCAGTTCTTC. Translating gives CASSSTTGGVGSGYNEQFF.

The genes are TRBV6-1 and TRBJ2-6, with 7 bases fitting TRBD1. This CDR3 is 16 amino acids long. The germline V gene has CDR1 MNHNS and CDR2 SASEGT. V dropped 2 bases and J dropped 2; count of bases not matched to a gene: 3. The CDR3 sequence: CASSEWDSAGANVLTF. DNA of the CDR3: TGTGCCAGCAGTGAATGGGACAGCGCTGGGGCCAACGTCCTGACTTTC.